The source of this T cell receptor beta chain is a study of early T cells in non-severe SARS-CoV-2 infection. Overall study context: Sequenced bulk RNA came from whole blood that was unsorted, and chains were unpaired.

General study findings and limits: The study's VDJdb matching favored anti-spike CD8 responses and missed private and CD4 specificities.

Attachment of unique molecular identifiers was made to individual cDNA molecules. TCRdb processed the 5' RACE reads anew with MiXCR; each CDR3 protein has one entry. The sample holds 74,000 or so distinct CDR3 sequences; roughly 10% are singletons and the top ten take less than 5%. The germline CDR1 and CDR2 sequences are MNHEY and SVGAGI. The CDR3 extends over 14 amino acids. Trimming took 4 bases from V and 0 from J, leaving 10 bases between them. This clonotype was seen ten or more times. Its antigen is unknown. The rearrangement links TRBV6-5 to TRBJ2-7; either TRBD1 or TRBD2 may supply D (5 bases each). The sample consisted of whole blood. This clonotype originated in an adult who was a healthcare worker with PCR-confirmed SARS-CoV-2 infection or an uninfected control (not recorded which). Here the CDR3 DNA reads TGTGCCAGCAGTTTTTCCGGGGCCTCCTACGAGCAGTACTTC. Protein sequence: CASSFSGASYEQYF.